This record concerns one TCR beta chain sequence. The antigen is undetermined. TCRdb reprocessed the RACE reads with MiXCR, giving one entry per CDR3 protein. This table has some 110,000 distinct CDR3 sequences, approximately 10% appearing once. This specimen comes from a study of human T cells and chemical hapten exposure. Overall study context: Patch tests delivered 0.01% DPC to the upper back and were evaluated at 6 days. The patient population, which was mostly female, had alopecia areata, totalis or universalis.

The CDR3 has 17 amino acids. Trimming at V came to 0 bases and at J to 3 bases, leaving 7 bases not matched to a gene. Germline values: CDR1 MGHRA, CDR2 YSYEKL. Time point specified: patch test 3, about 24 weeks after DPC sensitization. Specified treatment: therapeutic diphenylcyclopropenone sensitization with weekly scalp DPC. Study-wide results and limits: Expanded TCRs produced significantly more large CDR3 similarity clusters than controls did.

Sample: whole blood, taken in connection with sensitization to the hapten diphenylcyclopropenone (DPC). This sequence joins TRBV4-1 and TRBJ2-3; TRBD1 aligns across 9 bases. The sequence came from a woman aged 45-65 years with alopecia areata. Some clones in this sample may be carry-over from other donors' samples. CDR3 protein: CASSQDPGTGITDTQYF. The DNA for the CDR3 is TGCGCCAGCAGCCAAGATCCGGGGACAGGGATTACAGATACGCAGTATTTT.